Listed below are T cell receptor beta chains from one sample, sequenced in a study of response to subunit inactivated influenza vaccine. One entry per CDR3 protein results from TCRdb running MiXCR on the RT-PCR reads. The sample shows hundreds of thousands of distinct CDR3 sequences, around 11% of them seen only once. This specimen was PBMCs from blood, taken on the day of vaccination. These receptors came from a man over 45 who received an inactivated influenza vaccine. Each CDR3 is given with its conserved first and last residue. A D gene is named only where the DNA matches it firmly. Clone size is stated in some rows and not others, as once, few, many or a class when expanded.

>TRBV9|many|TRBD2|TRBJ2-3
CASRRLESGRGSTDTQYF
TGTGCCAGCAGACGACTTGAATCCGGGAGGGGAAGCACAGATACGCAGTATTTT
>TRBV11-2|.|.|TRBJ2-6
CDSSTYTGPSSGANVLTF
TGTGACAGCAGCACATACACAGGGCCCAGCTCTGGGGCCAACGTCCTGACTTTC
>TRBV5-1|.|TRBD1|TRBJ2-3
CASSQLRGQGTDTQYF
TGCGCCAGCAGCCAACTAAGGGGGCAAGGCACAGATACGCAGTATTTT
>TRBV27|few|.|TRBJ1-2
CASRPDVWVGGYTF
TGTGCCAGCAGGCCGGACGTTTGGGTAGGGGGCTACACCTTC
>TRBV12-3/TRBV12-4|.|.|TRBJ2-7
CASSPGTPTYEQYF
TGTGCCAGCAGTCCCGGGACTCCAACCTACGAGCAGTACTTC
>TRBV5-1|few|.|TRBJ2-2
CASSLKGYGELFF
TGCGCCAGCAGCTTGAAGGGGTACGGGGAGCTGTTTTTT
>TRBV29-1|many|.|TRBJ2-1
CSVDPRDSTSF
TGCAGCGTTGACCCCCGGGACTCTACCTCCTTC
>TRBV3-1|many|TRBD1|TRBJ1-1
CASSHQGATEAFF
TGTGCCAGCAGCCATCAGGGGGCCACTGAAGCTTTCTTT
>TRBV2|.|.|TRBJ2-5
CASKLDRFQETQYF
TGTGCCAGCAAATTGGACCGATTCCAAGAGACCCAGTACTTC
>TRBV7-2|.|.|TRBJ2-7
CASSLLWGYEQYF
TGTGCCAGCAGCTTATTATGGGGTTACGAGCAGTACTTC
>TRBV15|few|TRBD2|TRBJ2-7
CATSSTSGMVNEQYF
TGTGCCACCAGCAGTACTAGCGGGATGGTAAACGAGCAGTACTTC
>TRBV10-2|few|.|TRBJ2-2
CASSDLGVNTGELFF
TGCGCCAGCAGTGACCTCGGGGTGAACACCGGGGAGCTGTTTTTT
>TRBV30|few|.|TRBJ2-5
CAWGSGQETQYF
TGTGCCTGGGGAAGCGGGCAAGAGACCCAGTACTTC
>TRBV4-3|.|.|TRBJ2-3
CASSQSGIAGDTQYF
TGCGCCAGCAGCCAATCCGGGATAGCAGGAGATACGCAGTATTTT
>TRBV12-3/TRBV12-4|many|TRBD2|TRBJ2-7
CASTPGGASGSYEQYF
TGTGCCAGCACCCCCGGGGGGGCTAGCGGGAGCTACGAGCAGTACTTC
>TRBV5-1|.|TRBD2|TRBJ2-1
CASSLEGLAGVNEQFF
TGCGCCAGCAGCTTAGAGGGACTAGCGGGAGTTAATGAGCAGTTCTTC
>TRBV6-4|.|.|TRBJ1-4
CASSEDGRVGEKLFF
TGTGCCAGCAGCGAGGACGGCCGGGTGGGTGAAAAACTGTTTTTT
>TRBV7-2|few|.|TRBJ2-2
CASSLDLQSGELFF
TGTGCCAGCAGCTTAGACTTGCAGTCCGGGGAGCTGTTTTTT
>TRBV28|.|.|TRBJ2-7
CASSSPKDSYEQYF
TGTGCCAGCAGTTCACCTAAAGACTCCTACGAGCAGTACTTC
>TRBV18|few|.|TRBJ2-7
CASSPQFEQVYEQYF
TGTGCCAGCTCACCTCAATTCGAACAGGTCTACGAGCAGTACTTC
>TRBV10-3|.|.|TRBJ2-3
CAISRRQGTDTQYF
TGTGCCATCAGTCGGAGACAGGGCACAGATACGCAGTATTTT
>TRBV24-1|.|TRBD1|TRBJ2-5
CATSDWDRLQETQYF
TGTGCCACCAGTGATTGGGACAGGCTCCAAGAGACCCAGTACTTC
>TRBV5-1|few|.|TRBJ2-7
CASSLAFLGYEQYF
TGCGCCAGCAGCTTGGCGTTCTTGGGATACGAGCAGTACTTC
>TRBV7-9|many|.|TRBJ2-1
CASSLVVASNNEQFF
TGTGCCAGCAGCTTAGTCGTGGCTTCCAACAATGAGCAGTTCTTC
>TRBV20-1|few|.|TRBJ2-3
CSARGDNTDTQYF
TGCAGTGCTAGAGGGGACAACACAGATACGCAGTATTTT
>TRBV6-1|few|TRBD2|TRBJ2-2
CASSPGRARTGELFF
TGTGCCAGCAGTCCCGGGAGGGCGCGCACCGGGGAGCTGTTTTTT
>TRBV5-1|.|.|TRBJ2-2
CASSPKTGPTVGELFF
TGCGCCAGCAGCCCTAAGACAGGACCTACGGTCGGGGAGCTGTTTTTT
>TRBV5-1|few|.|TRBJ2-7
CASSLGATGPYEQYF
TGCGCCAGCAGCTTGGGCGCAACGGGGCCCTACGAGCAGTACTTC
>TRBV20-1|.|TRBD1|TRBJ1-2
CSAGDRGAYGYTF
TGCAGTGCTGGGGACAGGGGGGCCTATGGCTACACCTTC
>TRBV12-3/TRBV12-4|.|.|TRBJ2-4
CASSFGSDIQYF
TGTGCCAGCAGTTTTGGATCAGACATTCAGTACTTC
>TRBV29-1|.|.|TRBJ1-1
CSVVLSNTEAFF
TGCAGCGTTGTTCTGTCGAACACTGAAGCTTTCTTT
>TRBV4-3|many|.|TRBJ1-3
CASSSSTGSSGNTIYF
TGCGCCAGCAGTTCGTCAACAGGGTCCTCTGGAAACACCATATATTTT
>TRBV5-1|few|.|TRBJ2-4
CASSEGFGGNIQYF
TGCGCCAGCAGCGAGGGCTTCGGTGGAAACATTCAGTACTTC
>TRBV7-2|.|TRBD1|TRBJ2-5
CASSIPWARQGWETQYF
TGTGCCAGCAGCATACCCTGGGCAAGACAGGGCTGGGAGACCCAGTACTTC
>TRBV20-1|.|.|TRBJ1-1
CSARDGGALLTEAFF
TGCAGTGCTAGAGATGGGGGGGCGCTTCTCACTGAAGCTTTCTTT
>TRBV7-2|few|TRBD1|TRBJ2-7
CASSFRRGQVYEQYF
TGTGCCAGCAGCTTTAGAAGGGGACAGGTCTACGAGCAGTACTTC
>TRBV4-2|.|TRBD1|TRBJ1-4
CASSPGDSREKLFF
TGTGCCAGCAGCCCCGGGGACAGCAGGGAAAAACTGTTTTTT
>TRBV12-3/TRBV12-4|few|.|TRBJ2-3
CASSLKGTSDTQYF
TGTGCCAGCAGTTTAAAAGGAACATCAGATACGCAGTATTTT
>TRBV5-1|many|TRBD1|TRBJ2-3
CASSRDSSTDTQYF
TGCGCCAGCAGCCGGGACAGTTCCACAGATACGCAGTATTTT
>TRBV20-1|.|TRBD2|TRBJ2-1
CSASFSGSMNEQFF
TGCAGTGCTAGCTTCAGCGGGAGTATGAATGAGCAGTTCTTC